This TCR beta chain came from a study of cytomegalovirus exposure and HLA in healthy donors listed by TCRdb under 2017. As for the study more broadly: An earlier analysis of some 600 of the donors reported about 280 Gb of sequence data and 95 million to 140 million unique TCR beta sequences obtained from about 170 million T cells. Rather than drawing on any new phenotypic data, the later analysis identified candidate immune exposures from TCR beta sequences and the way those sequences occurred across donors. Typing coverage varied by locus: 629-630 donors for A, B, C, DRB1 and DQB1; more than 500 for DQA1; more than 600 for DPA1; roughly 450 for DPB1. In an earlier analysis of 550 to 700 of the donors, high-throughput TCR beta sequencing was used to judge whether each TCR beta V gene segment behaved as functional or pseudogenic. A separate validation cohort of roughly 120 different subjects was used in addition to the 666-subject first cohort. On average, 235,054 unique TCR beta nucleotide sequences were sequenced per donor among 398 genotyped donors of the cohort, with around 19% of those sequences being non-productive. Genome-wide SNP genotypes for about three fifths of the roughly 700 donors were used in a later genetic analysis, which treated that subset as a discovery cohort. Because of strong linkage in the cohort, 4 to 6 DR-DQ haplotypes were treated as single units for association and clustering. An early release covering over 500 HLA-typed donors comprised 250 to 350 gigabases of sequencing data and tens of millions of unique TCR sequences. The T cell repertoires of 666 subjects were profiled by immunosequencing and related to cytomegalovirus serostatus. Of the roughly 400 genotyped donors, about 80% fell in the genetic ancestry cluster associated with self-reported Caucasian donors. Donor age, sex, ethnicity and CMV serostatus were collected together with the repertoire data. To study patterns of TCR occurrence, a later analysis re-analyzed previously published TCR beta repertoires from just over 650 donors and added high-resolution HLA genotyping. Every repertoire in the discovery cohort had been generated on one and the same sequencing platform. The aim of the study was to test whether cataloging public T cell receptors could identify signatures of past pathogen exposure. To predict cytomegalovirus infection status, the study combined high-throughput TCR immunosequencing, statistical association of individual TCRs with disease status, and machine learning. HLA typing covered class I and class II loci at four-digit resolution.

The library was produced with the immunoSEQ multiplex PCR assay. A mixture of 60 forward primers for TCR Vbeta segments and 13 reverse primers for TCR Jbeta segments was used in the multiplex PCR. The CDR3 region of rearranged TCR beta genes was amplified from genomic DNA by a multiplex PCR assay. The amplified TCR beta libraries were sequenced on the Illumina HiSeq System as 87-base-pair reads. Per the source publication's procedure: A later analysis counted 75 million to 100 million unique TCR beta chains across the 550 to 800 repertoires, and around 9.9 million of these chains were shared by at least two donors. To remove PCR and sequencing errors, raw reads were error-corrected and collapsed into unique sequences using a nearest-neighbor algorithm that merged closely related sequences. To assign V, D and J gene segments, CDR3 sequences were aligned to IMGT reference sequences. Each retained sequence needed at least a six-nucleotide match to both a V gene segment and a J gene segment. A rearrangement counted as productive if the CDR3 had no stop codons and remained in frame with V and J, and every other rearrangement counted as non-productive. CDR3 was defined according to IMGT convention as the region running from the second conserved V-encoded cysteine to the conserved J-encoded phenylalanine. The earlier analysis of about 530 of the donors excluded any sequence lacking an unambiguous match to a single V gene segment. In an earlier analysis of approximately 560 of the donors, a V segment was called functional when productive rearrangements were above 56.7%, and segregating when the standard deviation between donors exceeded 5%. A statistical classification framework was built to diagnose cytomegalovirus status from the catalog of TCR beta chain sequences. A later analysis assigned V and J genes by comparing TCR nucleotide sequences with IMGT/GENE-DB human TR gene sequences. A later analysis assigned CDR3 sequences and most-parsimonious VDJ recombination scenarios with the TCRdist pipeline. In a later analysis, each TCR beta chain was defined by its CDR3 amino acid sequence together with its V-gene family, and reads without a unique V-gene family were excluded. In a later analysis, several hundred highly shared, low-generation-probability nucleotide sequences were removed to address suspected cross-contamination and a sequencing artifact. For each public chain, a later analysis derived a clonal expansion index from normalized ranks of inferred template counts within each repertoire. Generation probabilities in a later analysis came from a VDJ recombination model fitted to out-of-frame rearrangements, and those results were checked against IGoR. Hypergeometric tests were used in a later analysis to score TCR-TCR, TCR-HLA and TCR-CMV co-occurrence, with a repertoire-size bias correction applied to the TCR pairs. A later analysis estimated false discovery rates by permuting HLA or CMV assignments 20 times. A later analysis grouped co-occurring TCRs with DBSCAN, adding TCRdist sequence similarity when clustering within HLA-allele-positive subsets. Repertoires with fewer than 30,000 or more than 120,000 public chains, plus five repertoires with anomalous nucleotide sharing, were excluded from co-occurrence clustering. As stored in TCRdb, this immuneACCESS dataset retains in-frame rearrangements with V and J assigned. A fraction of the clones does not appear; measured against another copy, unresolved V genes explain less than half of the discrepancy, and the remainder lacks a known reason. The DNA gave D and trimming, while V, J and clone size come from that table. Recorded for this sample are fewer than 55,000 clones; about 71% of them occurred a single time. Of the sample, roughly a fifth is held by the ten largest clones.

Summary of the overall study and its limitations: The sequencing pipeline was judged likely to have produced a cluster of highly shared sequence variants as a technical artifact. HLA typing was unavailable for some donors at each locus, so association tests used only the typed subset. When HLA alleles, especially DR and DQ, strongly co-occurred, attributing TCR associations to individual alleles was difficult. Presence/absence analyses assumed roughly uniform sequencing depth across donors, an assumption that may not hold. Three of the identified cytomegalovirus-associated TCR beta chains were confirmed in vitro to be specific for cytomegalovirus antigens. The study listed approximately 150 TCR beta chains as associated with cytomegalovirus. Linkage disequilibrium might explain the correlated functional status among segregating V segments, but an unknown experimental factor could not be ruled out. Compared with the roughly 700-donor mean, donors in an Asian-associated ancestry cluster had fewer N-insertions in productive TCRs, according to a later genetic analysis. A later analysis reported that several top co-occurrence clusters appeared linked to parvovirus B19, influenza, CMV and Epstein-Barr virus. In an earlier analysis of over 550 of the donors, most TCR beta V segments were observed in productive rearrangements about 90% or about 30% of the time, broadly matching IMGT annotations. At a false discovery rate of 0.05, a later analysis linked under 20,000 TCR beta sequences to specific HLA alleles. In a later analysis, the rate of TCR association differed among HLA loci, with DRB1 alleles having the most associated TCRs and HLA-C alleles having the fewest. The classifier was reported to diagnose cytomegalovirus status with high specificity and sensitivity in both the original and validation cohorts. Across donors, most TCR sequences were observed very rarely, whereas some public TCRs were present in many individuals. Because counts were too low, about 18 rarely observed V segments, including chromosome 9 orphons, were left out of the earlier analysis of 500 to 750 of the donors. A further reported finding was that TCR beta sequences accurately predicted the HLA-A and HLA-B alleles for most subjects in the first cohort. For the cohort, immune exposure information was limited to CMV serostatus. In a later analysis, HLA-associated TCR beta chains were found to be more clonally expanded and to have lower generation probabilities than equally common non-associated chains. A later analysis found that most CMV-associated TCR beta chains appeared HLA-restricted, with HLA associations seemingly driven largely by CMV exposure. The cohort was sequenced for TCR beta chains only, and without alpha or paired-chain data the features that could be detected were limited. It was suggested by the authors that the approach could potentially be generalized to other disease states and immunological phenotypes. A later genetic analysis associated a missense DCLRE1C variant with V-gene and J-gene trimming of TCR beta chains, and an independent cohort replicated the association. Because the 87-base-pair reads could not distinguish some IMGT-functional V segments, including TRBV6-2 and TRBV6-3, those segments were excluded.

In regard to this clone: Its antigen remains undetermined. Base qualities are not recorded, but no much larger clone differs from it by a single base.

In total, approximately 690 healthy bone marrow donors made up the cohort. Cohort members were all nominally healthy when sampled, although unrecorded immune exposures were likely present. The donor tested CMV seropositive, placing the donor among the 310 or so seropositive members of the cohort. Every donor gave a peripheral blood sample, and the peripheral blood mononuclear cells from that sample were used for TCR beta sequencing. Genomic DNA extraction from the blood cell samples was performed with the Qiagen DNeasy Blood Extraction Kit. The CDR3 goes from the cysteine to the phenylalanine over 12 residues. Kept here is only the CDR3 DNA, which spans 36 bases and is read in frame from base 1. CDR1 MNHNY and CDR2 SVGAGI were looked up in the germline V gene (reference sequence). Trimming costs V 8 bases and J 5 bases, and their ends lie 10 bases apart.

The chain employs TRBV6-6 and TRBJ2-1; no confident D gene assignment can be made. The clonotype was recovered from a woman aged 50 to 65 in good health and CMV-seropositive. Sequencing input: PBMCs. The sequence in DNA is TGTGCCAGCTCTTATCGGGACAATGAGCAGTTCTTC. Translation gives CASSYRDNEQFF.